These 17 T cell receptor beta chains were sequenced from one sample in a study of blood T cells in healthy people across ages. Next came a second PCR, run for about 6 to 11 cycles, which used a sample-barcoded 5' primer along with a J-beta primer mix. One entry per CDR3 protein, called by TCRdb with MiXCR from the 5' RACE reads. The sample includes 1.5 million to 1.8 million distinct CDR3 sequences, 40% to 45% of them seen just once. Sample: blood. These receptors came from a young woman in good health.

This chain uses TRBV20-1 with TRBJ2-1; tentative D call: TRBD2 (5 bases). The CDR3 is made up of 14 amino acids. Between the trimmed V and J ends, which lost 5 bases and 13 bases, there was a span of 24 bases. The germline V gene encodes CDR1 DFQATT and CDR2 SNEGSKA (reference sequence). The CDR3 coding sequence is TGCAGTGCTCTCGATCAGAGGGTCTGGGAGACCCAGTTCTTC. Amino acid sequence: CSALDQRVWETQFF.

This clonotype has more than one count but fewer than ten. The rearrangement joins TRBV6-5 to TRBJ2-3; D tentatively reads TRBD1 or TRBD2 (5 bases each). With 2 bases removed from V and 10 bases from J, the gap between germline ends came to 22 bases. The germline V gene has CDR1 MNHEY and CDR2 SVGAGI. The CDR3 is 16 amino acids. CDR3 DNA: TGTGCCAGCAGTTACCTCGACCCATTGGTGGGACCCCCGCAGTATTTT. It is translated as CASSYLDPLVGPPQYF.

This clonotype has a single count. Written as DNA, the CDR3 is TGCAGCGTACTACGCCAAAGGATTCAAGAGACCCAGTACTTC. This sequence encodes CSVLRQRIQETQYF. This sequence joins TRBV29-1 and TRBJ2-5; no clear D gene. This CDR3 is 14 amino acids long. Germline lookup yields CDR1 SQVTM and CDR2 ANQGSEA. Deletions cut 6 bases from V and 2 bases from J, with 16 bases between.

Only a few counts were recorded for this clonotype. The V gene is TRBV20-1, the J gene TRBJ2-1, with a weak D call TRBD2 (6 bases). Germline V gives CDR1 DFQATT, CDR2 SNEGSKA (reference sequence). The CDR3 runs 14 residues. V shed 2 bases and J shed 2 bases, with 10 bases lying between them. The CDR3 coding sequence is TGCAGTGCTAGAAGGGGACTTGCCTACAATGAGCAGTTCTTC. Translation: CSARRGLAYNEQFF.

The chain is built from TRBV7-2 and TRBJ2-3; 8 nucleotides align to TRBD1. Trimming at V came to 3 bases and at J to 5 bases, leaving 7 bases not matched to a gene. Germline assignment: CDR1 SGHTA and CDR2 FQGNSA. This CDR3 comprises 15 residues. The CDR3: CASSFLDRGGDTQYF. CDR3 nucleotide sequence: TGTGCCAGCAGCTTCCTCGACAGGGGAGGAGATACGCAGTATTTT.

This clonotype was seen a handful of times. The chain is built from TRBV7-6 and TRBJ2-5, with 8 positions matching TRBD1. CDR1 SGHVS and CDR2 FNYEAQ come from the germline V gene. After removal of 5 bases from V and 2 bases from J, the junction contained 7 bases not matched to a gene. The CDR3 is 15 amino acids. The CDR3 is CASSPTRGQQETQYF. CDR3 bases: TGTGCCAGCAGCCCAACCAGGGGGCAACAAGAGACCCAGTACTTC.

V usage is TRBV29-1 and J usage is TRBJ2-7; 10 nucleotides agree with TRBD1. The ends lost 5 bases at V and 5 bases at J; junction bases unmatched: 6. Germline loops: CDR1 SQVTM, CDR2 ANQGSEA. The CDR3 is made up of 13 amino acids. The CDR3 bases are TGCAGCGTTTCAGACAGGGGGCTCGACGAGCAGTACTTC. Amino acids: CSVSDRGLDEQYF.

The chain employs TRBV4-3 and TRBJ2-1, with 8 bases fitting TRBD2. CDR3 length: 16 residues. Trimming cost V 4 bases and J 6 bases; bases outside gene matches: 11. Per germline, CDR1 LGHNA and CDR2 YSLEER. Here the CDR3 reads CASSRLSGSTLNEQFF. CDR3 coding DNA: TGCGCCAGCAGCCGGCTAAGCGGGAGTACTCTCAATGAGCAGTTCTTC.

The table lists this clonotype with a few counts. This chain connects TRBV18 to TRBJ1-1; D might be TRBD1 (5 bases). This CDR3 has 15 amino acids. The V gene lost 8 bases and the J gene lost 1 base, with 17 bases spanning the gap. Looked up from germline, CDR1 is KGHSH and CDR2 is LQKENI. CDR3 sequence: CASRGAGIGNTEAFF. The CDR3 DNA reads TGTGCCAGCCGAGGGGCAGGGATAGGGAACACTGAAGCTTTCTTT.

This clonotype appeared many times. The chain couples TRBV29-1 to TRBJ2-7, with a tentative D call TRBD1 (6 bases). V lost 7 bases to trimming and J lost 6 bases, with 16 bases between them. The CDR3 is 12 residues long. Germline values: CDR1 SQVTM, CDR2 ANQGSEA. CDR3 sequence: CSAELTGFEQYF. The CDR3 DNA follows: TGCAGCGCCGAACTCACAGGGTTCGAGCAGTACTTC.

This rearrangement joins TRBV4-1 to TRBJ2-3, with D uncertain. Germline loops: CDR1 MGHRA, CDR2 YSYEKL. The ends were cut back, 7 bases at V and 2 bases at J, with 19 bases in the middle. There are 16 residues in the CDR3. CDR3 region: CASTLSRTGFTDTQYF. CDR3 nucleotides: TGCGCCAGCACCCTTTCGAGGACGGGCTTCACAGATACGCAGTATTTT.

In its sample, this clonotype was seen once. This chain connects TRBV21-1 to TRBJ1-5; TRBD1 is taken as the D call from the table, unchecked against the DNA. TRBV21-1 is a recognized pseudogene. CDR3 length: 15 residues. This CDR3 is CASTPGDGAAQPQHF. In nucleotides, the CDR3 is TGTGCCAGCACCCCGGGGGACGGTGCGGCTCAGCCCCAGCATTTT.

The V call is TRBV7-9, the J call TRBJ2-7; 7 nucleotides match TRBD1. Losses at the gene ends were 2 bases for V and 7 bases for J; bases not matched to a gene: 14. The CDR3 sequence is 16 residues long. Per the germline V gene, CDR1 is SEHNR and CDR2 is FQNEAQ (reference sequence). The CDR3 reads CASSLQTGISYNEQYF. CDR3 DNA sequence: TGTGCCAGCAGCTTACAGACAGGGATAAGCTACAATGAGCAGTACTTC.

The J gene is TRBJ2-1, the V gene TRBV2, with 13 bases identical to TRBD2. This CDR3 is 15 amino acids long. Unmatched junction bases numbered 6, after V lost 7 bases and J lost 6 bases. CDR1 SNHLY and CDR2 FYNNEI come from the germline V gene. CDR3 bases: TGTGCCAGCACCCGTAGGACTAGCGGGGGCAATGAGCAGTTCTTC. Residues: CASTRRTSGGNEQFF. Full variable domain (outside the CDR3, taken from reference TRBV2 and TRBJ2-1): EPEVTQTPSHQVTQMGQEVILRCVPISNHLYFYWYRQILGQKVEFLVSFYNNEISEKSEIFDDQFSVERPDGSNFTLKIRSTKLEDSAMYFCASTRRTSGGNEQFFGPGTRLTVL.

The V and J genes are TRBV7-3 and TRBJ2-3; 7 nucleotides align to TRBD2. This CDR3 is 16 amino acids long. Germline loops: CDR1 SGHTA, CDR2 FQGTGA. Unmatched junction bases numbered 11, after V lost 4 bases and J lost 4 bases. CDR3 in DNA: TGTGCCAGCAGCTCACGCGGCCTAGCGGCCTCAGATACGCAGTATTTT. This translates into CASSSRGLAASDTQYF.

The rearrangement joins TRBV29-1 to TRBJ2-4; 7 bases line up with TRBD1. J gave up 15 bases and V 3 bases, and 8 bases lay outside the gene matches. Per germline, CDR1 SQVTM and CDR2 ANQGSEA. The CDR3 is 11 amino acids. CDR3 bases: TGCAGCGTTGAGACAGGGCCCTCAAGGTACTTC. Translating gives CSVETGPSRYF.

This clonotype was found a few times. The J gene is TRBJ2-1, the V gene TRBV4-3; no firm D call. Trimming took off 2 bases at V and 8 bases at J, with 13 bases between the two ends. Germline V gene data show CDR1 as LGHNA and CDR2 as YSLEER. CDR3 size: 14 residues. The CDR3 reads CASSQKNDVDEQFF. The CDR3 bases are TGCGCCAGCAGCCAAAAAAACGATGTCGATGAGCAGTTCTTC.